These T cell receptor beta chains were read from a single sample in a study of T-cell memory formation after mild COVID-19. TCRdb reprocessed the 5' RACE reads with MiXCR, giving one entry per CDR3 protein. This sample has some 40,000 distinct CDR3 sequences, with more than 9% found just once. The specimen sequenced was PBMCs or a T cell subset sorted from them (not recorded which). The receptors stem from an adult woman who had mild COVID-19 (a few samples of this study predate the infection). Cell type and time point are not known. Each CDR3 is given with its conserved first and last residue. The size entry is marked missing in some rows and otherwise reads once, few, many or a size class.

clone size: many
J gene: TRBJ2-7
V gene: TRBV7-2
CDR3 protein: CASSLDPYEQYF

clone size: NA
J gene: TRBJ2-3
V gene: TRBV9
CDR3 protein: CASSVGIDGGNTQYF

clone size: few
J gene: TRBJ2-7
V gene: TRBV20-1
CDR3 protein: CSARDTGAAYEQYF

clone size: few
J gene: TRBJ2-7
V gene: TRBV29-1
CDR3 protein: CSVEAASVSYEQYF

clone size: few
J gene: TRBJ2-1
V gene: TRBV20-1
CDR3 protein: CSASRGQQQFF

clone size: NA
J gene: TRBJ2-3
V gene: TRBV7-8
CDR3 protein: CASSLTLVGADTQYF

clone size: many
J gene: TRBJ2-6
V gene: TRBV6-1
CDR3 protein: CASSDRAFTSGANVLTF

clone size: many
J gene: TRBJ2-1
V gene: TRBV5-1
CDR3 protein: CASSLELAGGSNEQFF

clone size: NA
J gene: TRBJ2-5
V gene: TRBV20-1
CDR3 protein: CSARIGQRTQYF

clone size: few
J gene: TRBJ1-4
V gene: TRBV3-1
CDR3 protein: CASSQDSGGLLNEKLFF

clone size: few
J gene: TRBJ2-1
V gene: TRBV7-6
CDR3 protein: CASSLGGTGYNEQFF

clone size: many
J gene: TRBJ2-7
V gene: TRBV7-8
CDR3 protein: CASSPRAMRQGEQYF

clone size: many
J gene: TRBJ2-7
V gene: TRBV3-1
CDR3 protein: CASSPKGTVRKLYSYEQYF

clone size: few
J gene: TRBJ1-1
V gene: TRBV5-6
CDR3 protein: CASSLDRYEAFF

clone size: many
J gene: TRBJ2-1
V gene: TRBV5-6
CDR3 protein: CASSLGISYNEQFF

clone size: NA
J gene: TRBJ2-1
V gene: TRBV20-1
CDR3 protein: CSARGGGLAGRGAQYEQFF

clone size: NA
J gene: TRBJ1-6
V gene: TRBV3-1
CDR3 protein: CASSTPGQNSPLHF

clone size: NA
J gene: TRBJ2-3
V gene: TRBV24-1
CDR3 protein: CATSLRGGPTDTQYF

clone size: many
J gene: TRBJ1-5
V gene: TRBV12-3/TRBV12-4
CDR3 protein: CASSLRDYQPQHF

clone size: few
J gene: TRBJ2-2
V gene: TRBV6-5
CDR3 protein: CASTPRQGARNTGELFF

clone size: NA
J gene: TRBJ2-1
V gene: TRBV19
CDR3 protein: CASSIGGLANEQFF

clone size: few
J gene: TRBJ1-5
V gene: TRBV18
CDR3 protein: CASSPTPQHF

clone size: few
J gene: TRBJ1-5
V gene: TRBV20-1
CDR3 protein: CSATQGSNQPQHF

clone size: NA
J gene: TRBJ2-2
V gene: TRBV18
CDR3 protein: CASSPSAGSRELFF

clone size: many
J gene: TRBJ2-5
V gene: TRBV20-1
CDR3 protein: CSARVGGETQYF

clone size: few
J gene: TRBJ2-7
V gene: TRBV18
CDR3 protein: CASSPSGTGTYEQYF

clone size: few
J gene: TRBJ2-7
V gene: TRBV4-1
CDR3 protein: CASSQTAGGPAYEQYF

clone size: NA
J gene: TRBJ2-3
V gene: TRBV6-2/TRBV6-3
CDR3 protein: CASTIADTQYF

clone size: few
J gene: TRBJ1-1
V gene: TRBV12-3/TRBV12-4
CDR3 protein: CASSFKAGFTEAFF

clone size: NA
J gene: TRBJ1-2
V gene: TRBV10-3
CDR3 protein: CAISEGGKDYGYTF

clone size: NA
J gene: TRBJ1-6
V gene: TRBV13
CDR3 protein: CASRRGVNSPLHF